This T cell receptor beta chain was documented in a study of T-cell reconstitution after alpha-beta-depleted transplantation in children (dated by TCRdb to 2015 to 2016). In the study overall: Using TCR repertoire profiling, the study followed T-cell immune reconstitution in a quantitative way in children after TCRalphabeta/CD19-depleted allogeneic hematopoietic cell transplantation.

General study outcomes and caveats: The apparently early alphabetaT-cell count recovery about two months after transplant was reportedly dependent on only several hundred rapidly expanded clones derived from non-depleted graft cells. Over the following months the frequencies of hyperexpanded clones went down, and after one year T-cell counts and TCRbeta diversity were mostly credited to newly produced T cells. In some patients, high TCRbeta diversity at day 60 was attributed to recipient T cells and intrathymic progenitors that had survived conditioning.

The V and J ends are trimmed by 3 bases and 8 bases, leaving 14 bases between them. The CDR3 starts with the cysteine, ends with the phenylalanine, and has 14 residues. Only CDR3 DNA is held: 42 bases, read in frame from base 1. This clonotype was recorded at least ten times. It lacks a known antigen. No qualities accompany the bases; no much larger clone lies one base away. Preparation of the library involved PCR. The data were produced on an Illumina HiSeq 2500. TCR libraries were prepared with molecular barcoding, using unique molecular identifiers to normalize TCRbeta repertoire quantification. The raw public reads went through TCRdb reprocessing: fastp at Q25, MiXCR clone calling, in-frame beta chains kept. Identical CDR3 proteins give one entry, which carries the most common genes and DNA. The sample table lists hundreds of thousands of distinct CDR3 sequences, around 13% of them with a count of one. The ten most abundant clones make up approximately 0.8% of the sample.

The sample's treatment or condition label is to be understood as: allogeneic hematopoietic cell transplantation with graft depleted of TCRalphabeta T cells and CD19 B cells. The children who served as transplant recipients had been given grafts of TCRalphabeta/CD19-depleted allogeneic hematopoietic cells. The V and J genes are TRBV12-3 or TRBV12-4 and TRBJ2-1; TRBD2 is perhaps the D gene, given 6 matching bases. The material was PBMCs, obtained before TCRalphabeta/CD19-depleted stem cell transplant. This receptor was taken from a girl aged 2 to 10 with congenital amegakaryocytic thrombocytopenia, due to receive a stem cell transplant. The CDR3 corresponds to CASSFVGSNYEQFF. The DNA sequence is TGTGCCAGCAGTTTTGTCGGGAGCAACTATGAGCAGTTCTTC.